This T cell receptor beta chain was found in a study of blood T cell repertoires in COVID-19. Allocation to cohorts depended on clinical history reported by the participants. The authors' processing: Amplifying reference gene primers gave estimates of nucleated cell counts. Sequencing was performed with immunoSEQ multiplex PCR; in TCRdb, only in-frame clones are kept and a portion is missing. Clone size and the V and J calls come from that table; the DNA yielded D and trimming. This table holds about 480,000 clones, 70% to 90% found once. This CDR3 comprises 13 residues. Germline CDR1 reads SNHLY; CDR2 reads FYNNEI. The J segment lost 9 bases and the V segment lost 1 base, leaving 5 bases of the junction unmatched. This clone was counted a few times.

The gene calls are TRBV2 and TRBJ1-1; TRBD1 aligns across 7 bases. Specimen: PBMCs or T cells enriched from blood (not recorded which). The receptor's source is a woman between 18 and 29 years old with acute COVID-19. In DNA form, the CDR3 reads TGTGCCAGCAGTGAAGTGGGACAGACCCAAGCTTTCTTT. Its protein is CASSEVGQTQAFF. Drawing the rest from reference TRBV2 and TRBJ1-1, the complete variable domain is EPEVTQTPSHQVTQMGQEVILRCVPISNHLYFYWYRQILGQKVEFLVSFYNNEISEKSEIFDDQFSVERPDGSNFTLKIRSTKLEDSAMYFCASSEVGQTQAFFGQGTRLTVV.